A single sample gave rise to the 15 T cell receptor beta chains below, sequenced in a study of T cells after yellow fever vaccination. TCRdb passed the 5' RACE reads through MiXCR, listing each CDR3 protein once. The sample holds hundreds of thousands of distinct CDR3 sequences; less than 15% are singletons and the top ten take roughly an eighth. The specimen comprised PBMCs, sampled on the day of the yellow fever booster vaccination. These receptors were taken from a man aged 25 to 40 who received the YFV17D yellow fever vaccine.

This clonotype has just a few counts. The J gene is TRBJ2-6, the V gene TRBV6-1; D call uncertain. The V gene lost 6 bases and the J gene lost 2 bases, with 14 bases spanning the gap. The length of the CDR3 is 16 residues. From germline, CDR1 is MNHNS and CDR2 SASEGT. The CDR3 bases are TGTGCCAGCAGACTTCTCATCAGGACTGGGGCCAACGTCCTGACTTTC. Residues: CASRLLIRTGANVLTF.

This clonotype was observed a handful of times. This chain connects TRBV10-3 to TRBJ2-1, with D perhaps matching TRBD2 (7 bases). V was trimmed by 6 bases and J by 5 bases, leaving 20 bases between them. This CDR3 comprises 16 residues. In germline, CDR1 is ENHRY, CDR2 SYGVKD. This CDR3 is CAIRVSSGGTNNEQFF. The CDR3 DNA sequence: TGTGCCATCAGGGTTTCCTCCGGGGGGACAAACAATGAGCAGTTCTTC.

This clonotype was detected only a few times. V and J are TRBV7-1 and TRBJ2-1; no definite D call. TRBV7-1 is placed among ORFs of uncertain function. Trimming shortened V by 6 bases and J by 7 bases, and 37 bases separated the two germline ends. The CDR3 sequence is 21 residues long. The chain's CDR3 is CASRSALPGRSRISFRNEQFF. The CDR3 DNA sequence: TGTGCCAGCAGGTCCGCGCTCCCGGGTCGAAGCAGAATCAGCTTTCGTAATGAGCAGTTCTTC.

This clonotype was seen more than once but under ten times. This chain connects TRBV6-1 to TRBJ2-7; 9 nucleotides agree with TRBD1. Unmatched junction bases numbered 10, after V lost 5 bases and J lost 5 bases. Germline CDR1 reads MNHNS; CDR2 reads SASEGT. The CDR3 spans 15 residues. The CDR3: CASSTVRTGVHEQYF. Written as DNA, the CDR3 is TGTGCCAGCAGTACCGTCCGGACAGGGGTTCACGAGCAGTACTTC.

This clonotype was found a few times. The chain recombines TRBV5-1 with TRBJ1-4; D is undetermined. From germline, CDR1 is SGHRS and CDR2 YFSETQ. Between the trimmed V and J ends, which lost 7 bases and 5 bases, there was a span of 21 bases. There are 16 residues in the CDR3. This CDR3 reads CASLVRVTDQNEKLFF. CDR3 DNA: TGCGCCAGCCTGGTCCGTGTTACTGATCAGAATGAAAAACTGTTTTTT.

This chain uses TRBV13 with TRBJ2-3; 7 nucleotides line up with TRBD2. Germline assignment: CDR1 PRHDT and CDR2 FYEKMQ (reference sequence). Trimming cost V 4 bases and J 2 bases; bases outside gene matches: 9. The CDR3 contains 16 residues. CDR3 protein: CASSSNPSGFTDTQYF. The CDR3 nucleotides are TGTGCCAGCAGCTCCAACCCTAGCGGTTTCACAGATACGCAGTATTTT.

V usage is TRBV3-1 and J usage is TRBJ2-3, with D possibly matching TRBD2 (5 bases). Germline assignment: CDR1 LGHDT and CDR2 YNNKEL (reference sequence). The CDR3 has 16 amino acids. Trimming took 1 base from V and 7 from J, leaving 18 bases between them. The CDR3 coding sequence is TGTGCCAGCAGCCAAGTACCGGAGGAACTAGAAAATACGCAGTATTTT. Translation gives CASSQVPEELENTQYF.

As DNA, the CDR3 is TGTGCCAGTAGTGACTATGGCGGGGGATACAATGAGCAGTTCTTC. Its translation is CASSDYGGGYNEQFF. J is TRBJ2-1 and V is TRBV19; the match to TRBD2 covers 7 bases. Trimming cost V 5 bases and J 4 bases; bases outside gene matches: 8. The length of the CDR3 is 15 residues. Germline V CDR1 and CDR2: LNHDA, SQIVND (reference sequence). The full variable domain, completed using reference TRBV19 and TRBJ2-1, is DGGITQSPKYLFRKEGQNVTLSCEQNLNHDAMYWYRQDPGQGLRLIYYSQIVNDFQKGDIAEGYSVSREKKESFPLTVTSAQKNPTAFYLCASSDYGGGYNEQFFGPGTRLTVL.

There are a few counts of this clonotype. This chain connects TRBV5-4 to TRBJ2-5; 8 nucleotides match TRBD2. Unmatched junction bases numbered 17, after V lost 0 bases and J lost 4 bases. Germline CDR1 is SGHNT and CDR2 is YYREEE (reference sequence). The CDR3 loop spans 19 amino acids. The CDR3 is CASSLAMVGTRDGAETQYF. The CDR3 nucleotides read TGTGCCAGCAGCTTGGCCATGGTTGGGACTAGAGATGGTGCAGAGACCCAGTACTTC.

This clonotype has only a few counts. The chain joins TRBV5-1 to TRBJ2-1; D perhaps matches TRBD2 (5 bases). Per the germline V gene, CDR1 is SGHRS and CDR2 is YFSETQ. The V gene lost 5 bases and the J gene lost 0 bases, with 15 bases spanning the gap. The CDR3 covers 16 residues. CDR3 sequence reads: CASSLERHSSYNEQFF. The CDR3 DNA reads TGCGCCAGCAGTCTGGAGCGGCATAGCTCCTACAATGAGCAGTTCTTC. Together with reference TRBV5-1 and TRBJ2-1, the CDR3 gives the full variable domain: KAGVTQTPRYLIKTRGQQVTLSCSPISGHRSVSWYQQTPGQGLQFLFEYFSETQRNKGNFPGRFSGRQFSNSRSEMNVSTLELGDSALYLCASSLERHSSYNEQFFGPGTRLTVL.

This clonotype was counted a few times. The V and J genes are TRBV15 and TRBJ2-2, with D perhaps matching TRBD1 or TRBD2 (6 bases each). Trimming removed 1 base from V and 3 bases from J, with 12 bases in between. The CDR3 extends over 16 amino acids. CDR1 is LNHNV, CDR2 YYDKDF, per germline (reference sequence). The CDR3 nucleotides are TGTGCCACCAGCAGAGTAGGGGGGTTCGACACCGGGGAGCTGTTTTTT. It codes for CATSRVGGFDTGELFF.

In this sample, this clonotype turned up a few times. The chain combines TRBV3-1 with TRBJ2-7; 7 bases align to TRBD2. Germline V gene lookup returns CDR1 LGHDT and CDR2 YNNKEL (reference sequence). CDR3 size: 16 residues. Trimming removed 2 bases from V and 0 bases from J; junction bases left unmatched: 7. This chain's CDR3 is CASSQLPGTISYEQYF. In nucleotides, the CDR3 is TGTGCCAGCAGCCAACTCCCCGGGACTATCTCCTACGAGCAGTACTTC.

This clonotype was seen only a few times. The V and J genes are TRBV19 and TRBJ2-7; D is unclear. The CDR3 runs 14 residues. V lost 4 bases to trimming and J lost 0 bases, with 10 bases between them. The germline V gene encodes CDR1 LNHDA and CDR2 SQIVND (reference sequence). The CDR3 sequence is CASSTLRTSYEQYF. The CDR3 DNA reads TGTGCCAGTAGTACCCTCCGAACCTCCTACGAGCAGTACTTC.

This clonotype was seen a handful of times. This rearrangement joins TRBV25-1 to TRBJ2-7; no definite D call. The length of the CDR3 is 13 residues. Germline V gives CDR1 MGHDK, CDR2 SYGVNS. V dropped 3 bases and J dropped 6 bases, with 12 bases sitting between them. This CDR3 reads CASSEHGPVEQYF. The DNA of the CDR3 is TGTGCCAGCAGTGAGCACGGACCGGTCGAGCAGTACTTC.

The chain links TRBV7-2 to TRBJ1-2; D gene uncertain. Trimming left V 5 bases short and J 9 bases short, with 19 bases between. CDR3 length: 14 residues. CDR1 is SGHTA, CDR2 FQGNSA, per germline. The chain's CDR3 is CASSPRVRFMSYTF. CDR3 nucleotides: TGTGCCAGCAGCCCCCGGGTCCGGTTTATGAGCTACACCTTC. Full variable domain (outside the CDR3, taken from reference TRBV7-2 and TRBJ1-2): GAGVSQSPSNKVTEKGKDVELRCDPISGHTALYWYRQSLGQGLEFLIYFQGNSAPDKSGLPSDRFSAERTGGSVSTLTIQRTQQEDSAVYLCASSPRVRFMSYTFGSGTRLTVV.